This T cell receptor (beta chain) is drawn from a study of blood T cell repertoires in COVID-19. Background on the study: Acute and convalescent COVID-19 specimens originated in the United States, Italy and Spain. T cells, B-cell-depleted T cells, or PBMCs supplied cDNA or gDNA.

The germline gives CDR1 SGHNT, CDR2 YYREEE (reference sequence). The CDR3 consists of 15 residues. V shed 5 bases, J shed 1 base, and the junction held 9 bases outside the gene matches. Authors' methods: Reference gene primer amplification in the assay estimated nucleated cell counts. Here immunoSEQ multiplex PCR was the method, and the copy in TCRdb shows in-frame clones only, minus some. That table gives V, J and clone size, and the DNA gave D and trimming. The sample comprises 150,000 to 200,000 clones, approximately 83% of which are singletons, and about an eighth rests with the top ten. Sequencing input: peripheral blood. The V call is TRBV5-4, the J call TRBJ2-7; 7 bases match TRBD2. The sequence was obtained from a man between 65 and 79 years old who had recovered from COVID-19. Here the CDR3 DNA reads TGTGCCAGCAGGAATTGGGCGGGACTATCCTACGAGCAGTACTTC. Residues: CASRNWAGLSYEQYF.